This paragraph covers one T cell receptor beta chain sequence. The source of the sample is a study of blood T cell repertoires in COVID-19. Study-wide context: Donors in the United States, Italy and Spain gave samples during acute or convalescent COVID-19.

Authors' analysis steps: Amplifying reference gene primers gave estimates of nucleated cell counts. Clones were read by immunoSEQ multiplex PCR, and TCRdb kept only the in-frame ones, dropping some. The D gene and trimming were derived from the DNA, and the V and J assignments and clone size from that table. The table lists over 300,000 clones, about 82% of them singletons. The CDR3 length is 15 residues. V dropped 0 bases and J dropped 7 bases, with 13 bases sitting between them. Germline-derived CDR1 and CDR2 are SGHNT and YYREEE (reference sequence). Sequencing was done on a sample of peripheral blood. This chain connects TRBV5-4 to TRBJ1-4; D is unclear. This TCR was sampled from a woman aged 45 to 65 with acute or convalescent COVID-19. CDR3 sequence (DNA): TGTGCCAGCAGCTTGGCCGGGGATCTCGGTGAAAAACTGTTTTTT. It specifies CASSLAGDLGEKLFF. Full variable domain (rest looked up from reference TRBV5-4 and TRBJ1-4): ETGVTQSPTHLIKTRGQQVTLRCSSQSGHNTVSWYQQALGQGPQFIFQYYREEENGRGNFPPRFSGLQFPNYSSELNVNALELDDSALYLCASSLAGDLGEKLFFGSGTQLSVL.